A selection of T cell receptor beta chains follows, all from one sample in a study of shared clonotypes between healthy human individuals. Produced via immunoSEQ multiplex PCR; TCRdb's table is partial and in-frame only. The sample lists a few million clones, just over 90% occurring once. The sample taken for sequencing was naive CD8+ T cells from PBMCs. All receptors derive from a man aged 18 to 30 in good health. Some clones in this sample may be carry-over from other donors' samples. The CDR3 runs from the conserved cysteine through the conserved F or W. Fields, in order: J gene, clone size, V gene, D gene, CDR3 DNA, CDR3 protein. A D gene is named only where the DNA matches it firmly. The listing skips clone size in some rows; elsewhere it reads once, few, many or a size class.

TRBJ2-2,.,TRBV4-3,TRBD1,TGCGCCAGCAGCCCCCGGACAGGGGACACCGGGGAGCTGTTTTTT,CASSPRTGDTGELFF
TRBJ2-3,.,TRBV6-6,TRBD2,TGTGCCAGCAAGGGACTAGCGTTCTCCGATACGCAGTATTTT,CASKGLAFSDTQYF
TRBJ2-7,.,TRBV27,.,TGTGCCAGCGGGGCAGGCCCTCCCTACGAGCAGTACTTC,CASGAGPPYEQYF
TRBJ1-1,once,TRBV4-3,.,TGCGCCAGCAGCCAAGGTCCGGGGGGCGCCGGGCGCGCTTTCTTT,CASSQGPGGAGRAFF
TRBJ2-7,.,TRBV29-1,.,TGCAGCGCCGGGCCCTCAGGCTACGAGCAGTACTTC,CSAGPSGYEQYF
TRBJ1-1,.,TRBV15,TRBD1,TGTGCCACCAGCACCGGGACAGGGGTCCAGAGCACTGAAGCTTTCTTT,CATSTGTGVQSTEAFF
TRBJ2-7,.,TRBV7-9,TRBD2,TGTGCCAGCAGCTCAGGGACTAGCGGGGGAGAGCAGTACTTC,CASSSGTSGGEQYF
TRBJ2-3,once,TRBV9,.,TGTGCCAGCAGCGTAGCCGCCTTTAAGAATACAGATACGCAGTATTTT,CASSVAAFKNTDTQYF
TRBJ2-7,.,TRBV29-1,TRBD2,TGCAGCGTTGAAATAATTACTAGCGGGAGGGCCACCGAGCAGTACTTC,CSVEIITSGRATEQYF
TRBJ2-7,.,TRBV7-9,.,TGTGCCAGCAGCTCTCCGACTAGGATTTCCGAGCAGTACTTC,CASSSPTRISEQYF
TRBJ2-1,.,TRBV7-6,TRBD2,TGTGCCAGCAGCTTACCAGTAGCGGGTGAGCAGTTCTTC,CASSLPVAGEQFF
TRBJ2-1,once,TRBV11-3,.,TGTGCCAGCAGCCCAGAAGCATACAATGAGCAGTTCTTC,CASSPEAYNEQFF
TRBJ2-7,.,TRBV11-2,.,TGTGCCAGCAGCTTATACCCCCTCGCGGTCGAGCAGTACTTC,CASSLYPLAVEQYF
TRBJ2-5,.,TRBV2,TRBD2,TGTGCCAGCAGGTTAGCGGGAGTCGGAGTAAGAGAGACCCAGTACTTC,CASRLAGVGVRETQYF
TRBJ2-4,.,TRBV11-2,.,TGTGCCAGCAGCAAGTACCGGGGGACCCTAGCCAAAAACATTCAGTACTTC,CASSKYRGTLAKNIQYF
TRBJ1-1,.,TRBV9,.,TGTGCCAGCAGCGTTAATGTGGGGGACACCGCGAACACTGAAGCTTTCTTT,CASSVNVGDTANTEAFF
TRBJ2-7,.,TRBV4-1,TRBD2,TGCGCCAGCAGCGTACTAGCGGGGTTTTACGAGCAGTACTTC,CASSVLAGFYEQYF
TRBJ2-7,.,TRBV14,.,TGTGCCAGCAGCCTCAACGGCGGTGGAGAGCAGTACTTC,CASSLNGGGEQYF
TRBJ2-7,.,TRBV27,.,TGTGCCAGCAGTTCCTCAACCGGGACATGGCCCTACGAGCAGTACTTC,CASSSSTGTWPYEQYF
TRBJ1-1,.,TRBV30,.,TGTGCCTGGAGTGTGGGCGGGACTGAAGCTTTCTTT,CAWSVGGTEAFF
TRBJ1-5,.,TRBV28,.,TGTGCCAGCATCCCTGGCGGGGGTAGGGATCAGCCCCAGCATTTT,CASIPGGGRDQPQHF
TRBJ2-1,.,TRBV27,.,TGTGCCAGCAGTCTGGGGGCAGGGGGGGGCAATGAGCAGTTCTTC,CASSLGAGGGNEQFF
TRBJ1-1,.,TRBV7-8,.,TGTGCCAGCAGTCGAGAGGTGGGGACCATGAACACTGAAGCTTTCTTT,CASSREVGTMNTEAFF
TRBJ2-7,.,TRBV28,.,TGTGCCAGCAGTCCTCCAGGGACGTTGCTGGGATACGAGCAGTACTTC,CASSPPGTLLGYEQYF
TRBJ1-5,.,TRBV2,.,TGTGCCAGCAGTGATGGGCATCTCTATAGCAATCAGCCCCAGCATTTT,CASSDGHLYSNQPQHF
TRBJ2-7,.,TRBV13,.,TGTGCCAGCAGCTCAAGTAGGACAGATTTCTACGAGCAGTACTTC,CASSSSRTDFYEQYF
TRBJ1-1,few,TRBV9,.,TGTGCCAGCAGCTTAGGGAGCGGAAGCGGCACTGAAGCTTTCTTT,CASSLGSGSGTEAFF
TRBJ2-4,.,TRBV6-5,.,TGTGCCAGCGAGTCGAAAAACATTCAGTACTTC,CASESKNIQYF
TRBJ2-2,.,TRBV7-8,TRBD2,TGTGCCAGCAGCCCTGGGACTAGCGGGACCGGGGAGCTGTTTTTT,CASSPGTSGTGELFF
TRBJ2-1,.,TRBV27,TRBD2,TGTGCCACCCTTAAACTAGCGGATAACAATGAGCAGTTCTTC,CATLKLADNNEQFF
TRBJ2-3,once,TRBV2,.,TGTGCCAGCAGTGAGAGGCTGTCTAGCGTAGATACGCAGTATTTT,CASSERLSSVDTQYF
TRBJ1-4,.,TRBV29-1,.,TGCAGCGTTGAGGGAGGGGTTGGTAATGAAAAACTGTTTTTT,CSVEGGVGNEKLFF
TRBJ2-1,.,TRBV7-2,TRBD2,TGTGCCAGCAGCTTAGAGGGTCTAGCGGTTCCCAATGAGCAGTTCTTC,CASSLEGLAVPNEQFF
TRBJ2-1,.,TRBV5-1,TRBD2,TGCGCCAGCAGCTTTCCTGGACTAGGTCCCTTCGATGAGCAGTTCTTC,CASSFPGLGPFDEQFF
TRBJ1-2,.,TRBV25-1,.,TGTGCCAGTACCTTGGGGTCTGGCTACACCTTC,CASTLGSGYTF
TRBJ2-1,.,TRBV6-6,TRBD1,TGTGCCAGCAGTTCGATCCGGACAGGGAACAATGAGCAGTTCTTC,CASSSIRTGNNEQFF
TRBJ2-7,.,TRBV19,.,TGTGCCAGTAGTATAAAAGGGAGGCAGACTTCCTACGAGCAGTACTTC,CASSIKGRQTSYEQYF
TRBJ1-2,once,TRBV9,.,TGTGCCAGCAGCGTAGTCGGGGCTGGCTACACCTTC,CASSVVGAGYTF
TRBJ1-2,.,TRBV5-1,.,TGCGCCAGCAGCTTAAGACAACCCGCTAACTATGGCTACACCTTC,CASSLRQPANYGYTF
TRBJ1-2,.,TRBV9,TRBD1,TGTGCCAGCAGCACGCCCGCTCCCACAGGGGACTATGGCTACACCTTC,CASSTPAPTGDYGYTF
TRBJ2-7,.,TRBV27,.,TGTGCCAGCAGTTTATCGTCCAGGGCGGAGCAGTACTTC,CASSLSSRAEQYF
TRBJ1-5,.,TRBV9,.,TGTGCCAGCAGCTTTTCGACAGGATTCGGGCAGCCCCAGCATTTT,CASSFSTGFGQPQHF
TRBJ2-2,.,TRBV4-1,.,TGCGCCAGCAGCCAAGATCTCCGTGGTCTAAAAGGTGGGGAGCTGTTTTTT,CASSQDLRGLKGGELFF
TRBJ2-1,.,TRBV4-1,TRBD2,TGCGCCAGCAGCCAACCAGGGCTAGCGGTATACAATGAGCAGTTCTTC,CASSQPGLAVYNEQFF
TRBJ1-1,.,TRBV28,.,TGTGCCAGCAGTTTAACCCTCTCTAACACTGAAGCTTTCTTT,CASSLTLSNTEAFF
TRBJ1-1,.,TRBV9,TRBD1,TGTGCCAGCAGCATTAAGCCGGGACAGGAAAACACTGAAGCTTTCTTT,CASSIKPGQENTEAFF
TRBJ2-7,once,TRBV6-5,.,TGTGCCAGCAGTCGTCTCATCTCCTTCGAGCAGTACTTC,CASSRLISFEQYF
TRBJ2-7,.,TRBV27,.,TGTGCCAGCAGTTTACTCAGGTCCCCCTACGAGCAGTACTTC,CASSLLRSPYEQYF
TRBJ2-1,.,TRBV7-9,TRBD2,TGTGCCAGCAGCTCTAGCGGGATCTCCTACAATGAGCAGTTCTTC,CASSSSGISYNEQFF
TRBJ1-2,.,TRBV28,.,TGTGCCAGCAGTTTAGTGGGTCGGTATGGCTACACCTTC,CASSLVGRYGYTF
TRBJ2-7,.,TRBV6-6,.,TGTGCCAGCAGTCAATACGCTAACTACGAGCAGTACTTC,CASSQYANYEQYF